One sample yielded the 3 T cell receptor beta chains listed below, sequenced in a study of blood T cell repertoires in COVID-19. Assay: immunoSEQ multiplex PCR; the TCRdb copy retains only in-frame clones and omits some. The table records some 300,000 clones, roughly nine tenths of them present only once. The sample was peripheral blood. The receptors were gathered from a woman aged 30 to 39 with COVID-19, enrolled during active disease.

The CDR3 bases are TGCGCCAGCAGCTTGAGAGGACAGGGAAACACCATATATTTT. Translation: CASSLRGQGNTIYF. The chain carries TRBV5-1 and TRBJ1-3, with a weak D call TRBD1 (6 bases). The V end lost 1 base, the J end lost 4 bases, and 9 bases lay between the germline ends. The CDR3 is made up of 14 amino acids. Germline lookup yields CDR1 SGHRS and CDR2 YFSETQ.

The chain links TRBV5-8 to TRBJ2-5; 7 nucleotides agree with TRBD1. J lost 6 bases, V lost 4 bases, and 3 bases had no gene match. The CDR3 loop spans 12 amino acids. Germline CDR1 is SGHTS and CDR2 is YDEGEE. The CDR3 nucleotides are TGTGCCAGCAGCCAACAGGGGCAGACCCAGTACTTC. Its translation: CASSQQGQTQYF.

The chain combines TRBV3-1 (or the pseudogene TRBV3-2) with TRBJ1-6; TRBD1 is a possible D gene (6 bases). Germline values: CDR1 LGHDT, CDR2 YNNKEL (reference sequence). The CDR3 is 16 amino acids. V was pared by 6 bases and J by 5 bases, with 17 bases between. The chain's CDR3 is CASRPTGTRNNSPLHF. The CDR3 coding sequence is TGTGCCAGCAGACCCACCGGGACAAGGAATAATTCACCCCTCCACTTT.